This T cell receptor (beta chain) was profiled in a study of T cell responses to AZD1222 COVID-19 vaccine. Across the whole study: Second-dose schedules of about 4 or about 12 weeks were combined.

The CDR3 totals 14 residues. Germline V CDR1 and CDR2: GTSNPN, SVGIG (reference sequence). V gave up 2 bases and J gave up 7 bases, with 17 bases separating them. Produced via immunoSEQ multiplex PCR; TCRdb's table is partial and in-frame only. In the table there are roughly 100,000 clones, over 90% of which are singletons. Regarding the study as a whole: Baseline serology detected seropositivity in only 6 or 7 AZD1222 recipients. Dominant CD4 TCR responses targeted spike regions 160-218 and 743-854.

Concerning this clone: Antigen specificity is unknown.

This TCR was recovered from an adult in good health. The sample in question was peripheral blood, obtained on day 0 of AZD1222 vaccination. The chain recombines TRBV30 with TRBJ1-2, with D possibly matching TRBD1 (5 bases). For the CDR3, the DNA is TGTGCCTGGAGTAAGGGACCCCGGTTTAGTGGCTACACCTTC. This codes for CAWSKGPRFSGYTF.